This T cell receptor beta chain was recovered during a study of blood T cell repertoires in COVID-19. The wider study: Material from acute and convalescent COVID-19 was sourced from the United States, Italy and Spain. The cDNA or gDNA used as material had been derived from T cells, B-cell-depleted T cells, or PBMCs.

In germline, CDR1 is KGHDR, CDR2 SFDVKD. The CDR3 is 18 residues long. V was clipped by 4 bases and J by 6 bases; unmatched bases: 17. As originally analysed: It was from reference gene primer amplification that nucleated cell counts were estimated. Some clones are missing from TCRdb's copy, which holds only in-frame ones; the method was immunoSEQ multiplex PCR. V, J and clone size are taken as reported in that table, and D and trimming were inferred from the DNA itself. There are approximately 270,000 clones in the sample; around nine tenths occur only once, and 3% lies in the top ten. The sample taken for sequencing was peripheral blood. The receptor comes from a man aged 18 to 30 with active or convalescent COVID-19. The rearrangement joins TRBV24-1 to TRBJ1-1, with TRBD1 matching over 9 bases. Written as DNA, the CDR3 is TGTGCCACCAGTGACTACGGGACAGGGTTGCCATCTCTGCCTGAAGCTTTCTTT. It translates to CATSDYGTGLPSLPEAFF.